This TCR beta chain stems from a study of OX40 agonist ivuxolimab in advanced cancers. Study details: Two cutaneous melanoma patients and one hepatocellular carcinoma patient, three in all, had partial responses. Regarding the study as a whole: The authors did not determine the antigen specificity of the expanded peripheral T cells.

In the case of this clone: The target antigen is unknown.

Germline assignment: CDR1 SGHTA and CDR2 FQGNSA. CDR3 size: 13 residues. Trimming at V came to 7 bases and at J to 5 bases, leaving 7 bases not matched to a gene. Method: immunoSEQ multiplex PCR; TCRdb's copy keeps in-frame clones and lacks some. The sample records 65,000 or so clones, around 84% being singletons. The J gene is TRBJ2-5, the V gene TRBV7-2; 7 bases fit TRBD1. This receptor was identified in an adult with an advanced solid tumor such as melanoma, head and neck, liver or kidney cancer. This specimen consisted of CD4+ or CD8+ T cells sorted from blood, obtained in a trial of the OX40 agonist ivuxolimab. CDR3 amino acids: CASKQTGTETQYF. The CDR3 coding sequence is TGTGCCAGCAAACAGACAGGGACGGAGACCCAGTACTTC.